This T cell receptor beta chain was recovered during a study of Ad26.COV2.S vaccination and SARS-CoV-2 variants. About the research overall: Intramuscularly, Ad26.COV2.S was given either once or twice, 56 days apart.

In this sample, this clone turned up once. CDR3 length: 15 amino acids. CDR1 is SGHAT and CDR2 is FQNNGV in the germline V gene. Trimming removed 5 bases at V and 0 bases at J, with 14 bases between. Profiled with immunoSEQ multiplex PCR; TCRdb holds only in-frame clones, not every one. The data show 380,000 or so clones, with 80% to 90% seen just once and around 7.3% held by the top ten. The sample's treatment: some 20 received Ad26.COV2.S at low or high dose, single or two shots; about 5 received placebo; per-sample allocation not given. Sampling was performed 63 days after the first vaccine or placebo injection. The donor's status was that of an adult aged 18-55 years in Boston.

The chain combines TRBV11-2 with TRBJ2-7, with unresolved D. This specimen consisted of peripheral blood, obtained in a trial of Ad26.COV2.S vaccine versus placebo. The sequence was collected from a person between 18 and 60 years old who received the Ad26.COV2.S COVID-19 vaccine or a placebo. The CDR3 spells CASSPLSGRSYEQYF. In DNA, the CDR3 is TGTGCCAGCAGCCCCCTATCGGGCCGCTCCTACGAGCAGTACTTC.